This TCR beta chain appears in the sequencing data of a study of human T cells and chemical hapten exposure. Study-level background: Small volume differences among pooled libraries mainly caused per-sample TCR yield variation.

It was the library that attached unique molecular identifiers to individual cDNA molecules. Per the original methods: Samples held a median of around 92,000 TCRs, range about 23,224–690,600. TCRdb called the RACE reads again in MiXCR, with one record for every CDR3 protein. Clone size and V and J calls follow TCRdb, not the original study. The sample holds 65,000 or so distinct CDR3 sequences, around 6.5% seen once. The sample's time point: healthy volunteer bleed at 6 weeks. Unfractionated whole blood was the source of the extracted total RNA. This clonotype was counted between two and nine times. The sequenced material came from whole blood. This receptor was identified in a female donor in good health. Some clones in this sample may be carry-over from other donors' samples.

As DNA, the CDR3 is TGTGCCAGCAGGTCCGCAGGGGGTGGGGCCAACGTCCTGACTTTC. It specifies CASRSAGGGANVLTF. The chain is built from TRBV28 and TRBJ2-6; 7 positions agree with TRBD1. Germline V gene sequence: CDR1 MDHEN, CDR2 SYDVKM. J was trimmed by 3 bases and V by 6 bases; bases with no gene match: 5. This CDR3 contains 15 residues.